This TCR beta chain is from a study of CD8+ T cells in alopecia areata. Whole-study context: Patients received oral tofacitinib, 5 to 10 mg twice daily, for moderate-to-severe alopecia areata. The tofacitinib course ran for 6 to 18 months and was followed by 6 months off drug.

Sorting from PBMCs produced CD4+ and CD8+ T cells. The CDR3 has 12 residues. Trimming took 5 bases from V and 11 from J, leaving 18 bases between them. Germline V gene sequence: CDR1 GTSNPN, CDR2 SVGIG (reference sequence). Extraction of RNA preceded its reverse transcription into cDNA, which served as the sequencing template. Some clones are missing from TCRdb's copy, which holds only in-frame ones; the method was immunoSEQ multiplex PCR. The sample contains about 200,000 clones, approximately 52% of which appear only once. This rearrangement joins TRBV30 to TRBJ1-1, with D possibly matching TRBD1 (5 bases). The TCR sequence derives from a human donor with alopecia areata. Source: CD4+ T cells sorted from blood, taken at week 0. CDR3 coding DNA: TGTGCCTGGGGTCACAAGACCCCAGGGGCTTTCTTT. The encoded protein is CAWGHKTPGAFF.